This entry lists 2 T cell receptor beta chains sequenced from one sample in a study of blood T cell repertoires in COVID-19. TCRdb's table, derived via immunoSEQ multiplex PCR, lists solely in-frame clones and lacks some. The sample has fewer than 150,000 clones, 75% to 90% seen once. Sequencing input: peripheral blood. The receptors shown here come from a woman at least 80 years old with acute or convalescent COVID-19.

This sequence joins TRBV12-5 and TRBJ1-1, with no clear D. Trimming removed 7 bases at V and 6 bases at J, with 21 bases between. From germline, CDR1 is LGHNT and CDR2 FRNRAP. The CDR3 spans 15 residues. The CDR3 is CASAPGRSNGAEAFF. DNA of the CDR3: TGTGCTAGTGCCCCCGGCAGGTCAAACGGGGCTGAAGCTTTCTTT. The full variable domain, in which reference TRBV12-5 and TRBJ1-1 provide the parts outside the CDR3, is DARVTQTPRHKVTEMGQEVTMRCQPILGHNTVFWYRQTMMQGLELLAYFRNRAPLDDSGMPKDRFSAEMPDATLATLKIQPSEPRDSAVYFCASAPGRSNGAEAFFGQGTRLTVV.

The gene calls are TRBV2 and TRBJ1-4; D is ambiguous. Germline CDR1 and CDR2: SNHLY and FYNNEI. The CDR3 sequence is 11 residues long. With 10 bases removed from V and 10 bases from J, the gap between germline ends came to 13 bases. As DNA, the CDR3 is TGTGCCACTAGTGTCCTGGGAAAACTGTTTTTT. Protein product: CATSVLGKLFF.